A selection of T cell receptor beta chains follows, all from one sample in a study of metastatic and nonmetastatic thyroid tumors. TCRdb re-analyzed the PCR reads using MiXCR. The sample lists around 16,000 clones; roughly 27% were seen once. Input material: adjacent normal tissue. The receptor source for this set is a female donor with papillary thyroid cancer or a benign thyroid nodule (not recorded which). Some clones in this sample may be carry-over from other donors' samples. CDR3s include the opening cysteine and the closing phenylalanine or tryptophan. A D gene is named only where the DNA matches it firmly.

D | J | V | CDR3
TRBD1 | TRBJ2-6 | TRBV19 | CASIRTGDSGANVLTF
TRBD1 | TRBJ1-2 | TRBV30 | CARKPRDRQGGYTF
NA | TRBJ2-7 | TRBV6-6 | CASSYTTSRQETYEQYF
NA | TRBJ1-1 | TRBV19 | CASSIEGGTMGRNTEAFF
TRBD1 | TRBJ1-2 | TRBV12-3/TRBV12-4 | CASSFGTTGYGYTF
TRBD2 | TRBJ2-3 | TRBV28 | CASSLSASGPRPYF
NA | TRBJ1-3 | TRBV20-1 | CSARFSGNTIYF
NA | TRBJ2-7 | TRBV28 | CASSRAGDSYEQYF
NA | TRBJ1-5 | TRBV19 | CASSWSSYSNQPQHF
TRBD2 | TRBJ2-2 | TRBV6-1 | CASSRAGAGELFF
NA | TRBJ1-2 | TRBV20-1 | CSALKGGNYGYTF
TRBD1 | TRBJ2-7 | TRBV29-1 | CSVQASGQPYEQYF
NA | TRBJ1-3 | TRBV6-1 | CASTKHSGNTIYF
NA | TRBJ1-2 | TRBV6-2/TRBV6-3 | CASSNGHYGYTF
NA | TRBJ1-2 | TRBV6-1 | CAIWGTNYGYTF
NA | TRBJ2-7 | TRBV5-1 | CASSVGPPAEQYF
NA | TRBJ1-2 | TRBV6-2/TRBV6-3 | CASSYGGNYGYTF
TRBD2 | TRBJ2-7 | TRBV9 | CASSVTSGTYEQYF
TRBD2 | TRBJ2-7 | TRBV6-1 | CASSPQTSGSYEQYF
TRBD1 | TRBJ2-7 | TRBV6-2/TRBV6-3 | CASSFGTGSEQYF
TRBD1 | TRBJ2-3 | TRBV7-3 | CASSLRQGLADTQYF
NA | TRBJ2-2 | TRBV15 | CATSGARGTGELFF
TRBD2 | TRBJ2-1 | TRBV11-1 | CASSPPSGRDNEQFF
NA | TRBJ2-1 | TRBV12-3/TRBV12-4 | CASSTSSYNEQFF
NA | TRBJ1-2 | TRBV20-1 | CSARGRINIDGYTF
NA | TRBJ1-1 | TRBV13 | CASSLIQGPEAFF
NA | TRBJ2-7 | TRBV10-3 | CAIAEGGSSYEQYF
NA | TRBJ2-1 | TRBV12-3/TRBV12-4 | CASSFPGDDEQFF
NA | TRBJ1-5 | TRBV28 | CAGKPRMLGTQPQHF
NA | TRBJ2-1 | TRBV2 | CASSQQVEQFF
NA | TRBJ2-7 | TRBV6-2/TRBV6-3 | CASLRTPGREQYF
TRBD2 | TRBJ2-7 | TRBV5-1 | CASSPWEGHRNEQYF